The sequence of this TCR beta chain was determined in a study of T cell responses to AZD1222 COVID-19 vaccine. Study as a whole: Second-dose groups at about 4 or about 12 weeks were pooled. Study-wide findings and caveats: Possibly, clonal diversity was underestimated; donors were largely white British and included more females. Sampled repertoires all dated from after the peak T cell response.

Only in-frame clones appear in the TCRdb table, and some are missing; sequencing was by immunoSEQ multiplex PCR. The sample yields more than 100,000 clones, around 82% seen once. This clone was seen just once. The antigen remains unidentified. Looked up from germline, CDR1 is LGHDT and CDR2 is YNNKEL (reference sequence). There are 16 residues in the CDR3. The V end was cut by 3 bases, the J end by 10 bases, with 22 bases between. The chain combines TRBV3-1 (or the pseudogene TRBV3-2) with TRBJ2-1, with D perhaps TRBD1 (6 bases). The sequencing here drew on peripheral blood, taken on day 0 of AZD1222 vaccination. The TCR sequence derives from an adult in good health. The CDR3 protein is CASSHGEGRGTGEQFF. CDR3 in DNA: TGTGCCAGCAGCCACGGGGAAGGCAGGGGAACTGGGGAGCAGTTCTTC.